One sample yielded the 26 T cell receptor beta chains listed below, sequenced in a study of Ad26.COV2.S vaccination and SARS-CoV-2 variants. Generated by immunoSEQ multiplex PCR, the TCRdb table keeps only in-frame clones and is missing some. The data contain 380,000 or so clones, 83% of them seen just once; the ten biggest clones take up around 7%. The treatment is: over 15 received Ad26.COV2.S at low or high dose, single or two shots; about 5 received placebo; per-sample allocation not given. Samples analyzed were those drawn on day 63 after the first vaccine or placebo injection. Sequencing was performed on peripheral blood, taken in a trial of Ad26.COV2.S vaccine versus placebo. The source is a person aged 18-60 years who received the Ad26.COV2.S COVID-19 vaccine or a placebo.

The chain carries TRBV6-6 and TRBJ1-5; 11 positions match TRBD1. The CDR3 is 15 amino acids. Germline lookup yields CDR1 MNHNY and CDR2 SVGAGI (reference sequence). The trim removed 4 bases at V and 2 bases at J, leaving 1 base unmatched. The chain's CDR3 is CASSSGQGGNQPQHF. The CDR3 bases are TGTGCCAGCAGTTCGGGACAGGGGGGCAATCAGCCCCAGCATTTT.

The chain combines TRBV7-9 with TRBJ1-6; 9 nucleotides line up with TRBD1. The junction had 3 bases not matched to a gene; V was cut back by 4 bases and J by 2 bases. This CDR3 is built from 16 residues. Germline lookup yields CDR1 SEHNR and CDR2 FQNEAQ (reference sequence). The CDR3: CASSSGDRAYNSPLHF. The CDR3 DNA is TGTGCCAGCAGCTCGGGGGACAGGGCCTATAATTCACCCCTCCACTTT.

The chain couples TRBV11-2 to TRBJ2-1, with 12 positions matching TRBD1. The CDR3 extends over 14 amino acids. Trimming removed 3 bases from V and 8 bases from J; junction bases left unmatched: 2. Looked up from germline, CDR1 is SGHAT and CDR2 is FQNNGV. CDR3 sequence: CASSLGQGADEQFF. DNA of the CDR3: TGTGCCAGCAGCTTGGGACAGGGGGCCGATGAGCAGTTCTTC.

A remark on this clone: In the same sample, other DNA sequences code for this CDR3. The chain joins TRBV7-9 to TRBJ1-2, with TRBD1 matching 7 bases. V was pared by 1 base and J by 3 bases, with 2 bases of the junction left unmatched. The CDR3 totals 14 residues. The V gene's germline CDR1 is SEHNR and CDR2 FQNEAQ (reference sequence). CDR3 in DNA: TGTGCCAGCAGCTTAGGTACAGGGGACTATGGCTACACCTTC. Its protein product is CASSLGTGDYGYTF.

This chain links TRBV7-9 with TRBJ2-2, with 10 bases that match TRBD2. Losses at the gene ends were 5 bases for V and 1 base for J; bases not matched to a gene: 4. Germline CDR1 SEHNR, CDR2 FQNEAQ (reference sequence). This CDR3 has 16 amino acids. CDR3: CASSPRTSGNTGELFF. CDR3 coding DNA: TGTGCCAGCAGCCCCAGGACTAGCGGGAACACCGGGGAGCTGTTTTTT.

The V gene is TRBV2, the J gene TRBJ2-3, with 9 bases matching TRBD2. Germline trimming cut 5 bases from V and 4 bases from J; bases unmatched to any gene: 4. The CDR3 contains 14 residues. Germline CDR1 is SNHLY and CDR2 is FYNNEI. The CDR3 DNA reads TGTGCCAGCAGTTTAGCGGGAGTCTCAGATACGCAGTATTTT. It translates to CASSLAGVSDTQYF.

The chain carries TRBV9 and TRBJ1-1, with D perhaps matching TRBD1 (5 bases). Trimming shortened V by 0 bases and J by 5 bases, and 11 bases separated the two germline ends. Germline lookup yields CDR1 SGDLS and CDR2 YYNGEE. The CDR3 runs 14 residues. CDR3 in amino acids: CASSVDQGRTEAFF. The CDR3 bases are TGTGCCAGCAGCGTAGATCAGGGACGGACTGAAGCTTTCTTT.

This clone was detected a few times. For the CDR3, the DNA is TGTGCCAGCAGCAAAGCCGGGGACAGGGGGTGGGAAAAACTGTTTTTT. Its protein is CASSKAGDRGWEKLFF. V and J are TRBV21-1 and TRBJ1-4; the D call in the table, TRBD1, was not verified against the DNA. TRBV21-1 is a recognized pseudogene. CDR3 length equals 16 residues.

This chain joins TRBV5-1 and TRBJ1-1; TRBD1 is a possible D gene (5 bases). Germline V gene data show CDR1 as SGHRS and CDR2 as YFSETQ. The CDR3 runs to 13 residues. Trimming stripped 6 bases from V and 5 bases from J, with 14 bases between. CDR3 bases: TGCGCCAGCACCGTTCAGGGTGGAACTGAAGCTTTCTTT. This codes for CASTVQGGTEAFF.

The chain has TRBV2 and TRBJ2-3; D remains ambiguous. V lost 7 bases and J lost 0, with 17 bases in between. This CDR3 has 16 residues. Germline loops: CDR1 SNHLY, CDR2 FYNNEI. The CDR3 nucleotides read TGTGCCAGCAACATGGCGGTTTGGCCAAGCACAGATACGCAGTATTTT. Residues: CASNMAVWPSTDTQYF.

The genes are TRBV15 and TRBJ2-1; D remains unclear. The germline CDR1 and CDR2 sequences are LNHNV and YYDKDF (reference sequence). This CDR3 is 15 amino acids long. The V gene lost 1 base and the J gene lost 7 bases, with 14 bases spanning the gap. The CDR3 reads CATSRGIILWNEQFF. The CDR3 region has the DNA TGTGCCACCAGCAGAGGCATTATCCTTTGGAATGAGCAGTTCTTC.

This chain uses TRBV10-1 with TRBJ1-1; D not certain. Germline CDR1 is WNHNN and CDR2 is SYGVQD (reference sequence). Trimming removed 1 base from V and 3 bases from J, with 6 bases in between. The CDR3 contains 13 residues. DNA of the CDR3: TGCGCCAGCAGTGAGTACAGCTACACTGAAGCTTTCTTT. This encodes CASSEYSYTEAFF.

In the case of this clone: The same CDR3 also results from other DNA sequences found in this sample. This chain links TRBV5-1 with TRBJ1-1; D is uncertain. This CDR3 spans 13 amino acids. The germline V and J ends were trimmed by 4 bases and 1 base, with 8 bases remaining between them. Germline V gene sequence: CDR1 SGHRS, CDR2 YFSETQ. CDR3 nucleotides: TGCGCCAGCAGCCGAGACGCGAACACTGAAGCTTTCTTT. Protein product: CASSRDANTEAFF.

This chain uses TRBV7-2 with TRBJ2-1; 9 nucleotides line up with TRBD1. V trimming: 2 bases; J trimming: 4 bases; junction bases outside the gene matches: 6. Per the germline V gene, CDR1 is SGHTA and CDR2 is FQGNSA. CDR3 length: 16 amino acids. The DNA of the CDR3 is TGTGCCAGCAGCTTAATCGGGACAGGGTTTTACAATGAGCAGTTCTTC. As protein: CASSLIGTGFYNEQFF.

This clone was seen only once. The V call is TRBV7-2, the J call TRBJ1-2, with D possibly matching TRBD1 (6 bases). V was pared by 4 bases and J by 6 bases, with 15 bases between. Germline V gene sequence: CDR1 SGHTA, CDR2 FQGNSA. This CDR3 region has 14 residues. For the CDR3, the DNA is TGTGCCAGCAGCTCGCTACCAGGGGTAGATGGCTACACCTTC. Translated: CASSSLPGVDGYTF.

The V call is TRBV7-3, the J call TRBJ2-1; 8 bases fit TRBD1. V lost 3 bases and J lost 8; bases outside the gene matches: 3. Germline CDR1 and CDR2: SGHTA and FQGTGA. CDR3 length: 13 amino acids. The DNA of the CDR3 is TGTGCCAGCAGCTTGGCAGGGGGCGATGAGCAGTTCTTC. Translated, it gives CASSLAGGDEQFF.

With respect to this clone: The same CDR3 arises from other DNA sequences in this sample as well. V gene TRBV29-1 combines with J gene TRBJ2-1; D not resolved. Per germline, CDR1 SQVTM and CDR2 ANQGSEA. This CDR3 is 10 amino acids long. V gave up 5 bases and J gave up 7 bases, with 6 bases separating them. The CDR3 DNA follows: TGCAGCGTTCCCGGGAATGAGCAGTTCTTC. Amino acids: CSVPGNEQFF.

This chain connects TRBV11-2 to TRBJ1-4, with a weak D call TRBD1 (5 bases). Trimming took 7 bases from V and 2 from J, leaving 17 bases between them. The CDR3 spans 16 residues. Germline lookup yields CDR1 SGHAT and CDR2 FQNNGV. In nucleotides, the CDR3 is TGTGCCAGCACCCAAGGAACCTCAGGGACTAATGAAAAACTGTTTTTT. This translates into CASTQGTSGTNEKLFF.

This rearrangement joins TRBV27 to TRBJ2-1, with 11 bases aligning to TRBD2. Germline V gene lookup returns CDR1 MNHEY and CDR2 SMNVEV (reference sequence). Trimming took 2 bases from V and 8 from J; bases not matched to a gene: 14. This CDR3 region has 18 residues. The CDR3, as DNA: TGTGCCAGCAGTTTAAGACTAGCGGGATTCATTCGGGAGGATGAGCAGTTCTTC. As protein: CASSLRLAGFIREDEQFF.

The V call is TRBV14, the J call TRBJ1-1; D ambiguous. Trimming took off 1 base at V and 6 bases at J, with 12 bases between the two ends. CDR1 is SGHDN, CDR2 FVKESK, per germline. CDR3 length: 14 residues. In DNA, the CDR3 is TGTGCCAGCAGCCAAGGGATCTGGGAGGCTGAAGCTTTCTTT. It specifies CASSQGIWEAEAFF.

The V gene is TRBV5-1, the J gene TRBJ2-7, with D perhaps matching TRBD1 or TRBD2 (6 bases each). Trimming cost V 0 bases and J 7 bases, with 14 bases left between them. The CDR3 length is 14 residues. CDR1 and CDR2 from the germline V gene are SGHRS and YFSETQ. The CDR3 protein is CASSLAGAAGEQYF. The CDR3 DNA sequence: TGCGCCAGCAGCTTGGCGGGGGCCGCGGGGGAGCAGTACTTC.

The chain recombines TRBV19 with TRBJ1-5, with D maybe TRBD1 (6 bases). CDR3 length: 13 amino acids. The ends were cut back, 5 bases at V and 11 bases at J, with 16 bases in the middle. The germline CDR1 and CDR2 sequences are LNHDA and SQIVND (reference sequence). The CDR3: CASSWGPEGAQHF. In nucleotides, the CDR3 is TGTGCCAGTAGTTGGGGGCCAGAGGGGGCCCAGCATTTT.

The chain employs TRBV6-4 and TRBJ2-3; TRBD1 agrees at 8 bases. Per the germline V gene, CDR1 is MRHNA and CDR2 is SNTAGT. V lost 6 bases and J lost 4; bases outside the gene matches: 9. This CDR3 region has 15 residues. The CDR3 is CASSGRAGGADTQYF. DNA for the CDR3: TGTGCCAGCAGCGGTCGGGCAGGGGGCGCAGATACGCAGTATTTT.

The CDR3 region is CASSSQRGNTEAFF. For the CDR3, the DNA is TGTGCCAGCAGCTCCCAACGGGGGAACACTGAAGCTTTCTTT. The chain joins TRBV7-2 to TRBJ1-1; D remains unclear. CDR1 SGHTA and CDR2 FQGNSA come from the germline V gene. The CDR3 has 14 amino acids. V was cut by 4 bases and J by 1 base, with 10 bases left in between.

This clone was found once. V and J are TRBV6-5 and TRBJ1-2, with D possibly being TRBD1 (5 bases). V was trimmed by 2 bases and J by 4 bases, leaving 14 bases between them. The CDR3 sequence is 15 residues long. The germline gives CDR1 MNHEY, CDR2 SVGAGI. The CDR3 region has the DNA TGTGCCAGCAGTTACAGAGGGGACTTCTCCTATGGCTACACCTTC. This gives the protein CASSYRGDFSYGYTF.

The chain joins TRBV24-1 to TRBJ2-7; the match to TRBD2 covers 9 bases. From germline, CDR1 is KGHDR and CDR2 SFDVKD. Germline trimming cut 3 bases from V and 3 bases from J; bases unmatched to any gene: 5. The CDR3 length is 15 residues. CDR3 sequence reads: CATSDPQREDYEQYF. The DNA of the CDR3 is TGTGCCACCAGTGATCCCCAGCGGGAGGACTACGAGCAGTACTTC.